This TCR beta chain comes out of a study of cytomegalovirus exposure and HLA in healthy donors (dated by TCRdb to 2017 to 2019). Background on the whole study: In an earlier analysis of some 550 of the donors, approximately 300 Gb of sequence data and just under 120 million unique TCR beta sequences from 180 million or so T cells were reported. All discovery cohort repertoires had been generated on a single sequencing platform. Donor age, sex, ethnicity and CMV serostatus were compiled alongside the repertoire data. The number of typed donors differed by locus: about 620-640 for A, B, C, DRB1 and DQB1; some 500 for DQA1; 606 for DPA1; and around 490 for DPB1. The T cell repertoires of under 700 subjects were profiled by immunosequencing and related to cytomegalovirus serostatus. To predict cytomegalovirus infection status, the study combined high-throughput TCR immunosequencing, statistical association of individual TCRs with disease status, and machine learning. About 280 gigabases of sequencing data and roughly 81 million unique TCR sequences made up an early release that covered roughly 670 HLA-typed donors. To study patterns of TCR occurrence, a later analysis re-analyzed previously published TCR beta repertoires from several hundred donors and added high-resolution HLA genotyping. Both class I and class II loci were covered by HLA typing, at four-digit resolution. Along with the roughly 670-subject first cohort, a separate validation cohort of 120 different subjects was used. In a later genetic analysis, genome-wide SNP genotypes for 398 of the 666 donors were used, and that subset was treated as a discovery cohort. Rather than drawing on any new phenotypic data, the later analysis identified candidate immune exposures from TCR beta sequences and the way those sequences occurred across donors. On average, roughly 240,000 unique TCR beta nucleotide sequences were sequenced per donor among more than 350 genotyped donors of the cohort, with roughly 20% of those sequences being non-productive. Among the approximately 400 genotyped donors, around 81% belonged to the genetic ancestry cluster associated with self-reported Caucasian donors. The study aimed to test whether signatures of past pathogen exposure could be identified by cataloging public T cell receptors. In an earlier analysis of 587 of the donors, high-throughput TCR beta sequencing was used to judge whether each TCR beta V gene segment behaved as functional or pseudogenic. Because of strong linkage in the cohort, roughly five DR-DQ haplotypes were treated as single units for association and clustering.

The cohort was made up of about 610 healthy bone marrow donors. Cohort members were all nominally healthy when sampled, although unrecorded immune exposures were likely present. The donor tested CMV seropositive and was one of the 289 seropositive cohort members. A peripheral blood sample was provided by each donor, and peripheral blood mononuclear cells were used for TCR beta sequencing. The Qiagen DNeasy Blood Extraction Kit was used to extract genomic DNA from the blood cell samples. The full study reports these points: Three of the identified cytomegalovirus-associated TCR beta chains were confirmed in vitro to be specific for cytomegalovirus antigens. The presence/absence analyses assumed that sequencing depth was roughly uniform across donors, and that assumption may not be true. The earlier analysis of 450 to 700 of the donors excluded fewer than 20 rarely observed V segments, including chromosome 9 orphons, because counts were too low. The study gave a list of more than 150 TCR beta chains associated with cytomegalovirus. While some public TCRs were present in many individuals, most TCR sequences turned up only very rarely across donors. In a later analysis, most CMV-associated TCR beta chains were found to appear HLA-restricted, with HLA associations seemingly driven largely by CMV exposure. When HLA alleles, especially DR and DQ, strongly co-occurred, TCR associations were difficult to assign to individual alleles. V-gene and J-gene trimming of TCR beta chains was associated with a missense DCLRE1C variant in a later genetic analysis, and the association was replicated in an independent cohort. At a false discovery rate of 0.05, a later analysis linked 15,000 to 20,000 TCR beta sequences to specific HLA alleles. The classifier was reported to diagnose cytomegalovirus status with high specificity and sensitivity in both the original and validation cohorts. A further reported finding was that TCR beta sequences accurately predicted the HLA-A and HLA-B alleles for most subjects in the first cohort. The sequencing pipeline was judged likely to have produced a cluster of highly shared sequence variants as a technical artifact. In a later genetic analysis, fewer N-insertions in productive TCRs were reported among donors in an Asian-associated ancestry cluster than the roughly 700-donor mean. In this cohort, only TCR beta chains were sequenced, and detectable features were limited by the absence of alpha or paired-chain data. HLA typing was unavailable for some donors at each locus, so association tests used only the typed subset. Some IMGT-functional V segments, including TRBV6-2 and TRBV6-3, could not be distinguished by the 87-base-pair reads and were therefore excluded. Immune exposure information for the cohort was limited to CMV serostatus. The authors suggested that the approach could potentially be extended to other disease states and immunological phenotypes. In a later analysis, HLA-associated TCR beta chains were found to be more clonally expanded and to have lower generation probabilities than equally common non-associated chains. According to a later analysis, parvovirus B19, influenza, CMV and Epstein-Barr virus appeared linked to several top co-occurrence clusters. Linkage disequilibrium might explain the correlated functional status among segregating V segments, but an unknown experimental factor could not be ruled out. In a later analysis, the rate of TCR association differed among HLA loci, with DRB1 alleles having the most associated TCRs and HLA-C alleles having the fewest. Broadly in line with IMGT annotations, most TCR beta V segments showed up in productive rearrangements about 87% or about 30% of the time in an earlier analysis of 587 of the donors.

Library prep was done by the immunoSEQ multiplex PCR assay. For the multiplex PCR, a mixture combining 60 forward primers for TCR Vbeta segments and 13 reverse primers for TCR Jbeta segments was used. The CDR3 region of rearranged TCR beta genes was amplified from genomic DNA with a multiplex PCR assay. On the Illumina HiSeq System, the amplified TCR beta libraries were sequenced as 87-base-pair reads. The source study handled its data this way. Across the 670 or so repertoires, a later analysis counted approximately 75 million unique TCR beta chains, roughly 11 million of which were shared by at least two donors. A nearest-neighbor algorithm error-corrected the raw reads and collapsed the reads into unique sequences, merging closely related sequences to remove PCR and sequencing errors. To assign V, D and J gene segments, CDR3 sequences were aligned to IMGT reference sequences. For a sequence to be retained, a match of at least six nucleotides to both a V gene segment and a J gene segment was required. A rearrangement was called productive if the CDR3 had no stop codons and remained in frame with V and J, and every other rearrangement was called non-productive. CDR3 was defined according to IMGT convention as the region running from the second conserved V-encoded cysteine to the conserved J-encoded phenylalanine. The earlier analysis of more than 450 of the donors excluded sequences that lacked an unambiguous match to a single V gene segment. An earlier analysis of 587 of the donors called V segments functional above 56.7% productive rearrangements and segregating when the between-donor standard deviation exceeded 5%. A statistical classification framework was developed to diagnose cytomegalovirus status using the catalog of TCR beta chain sequences. In a later analysis, V and J genes were assigned by comparing TCR nucleotide sequences against IMGT/GENE-DB human TR gene sequences. A later analysis assigned CDR3 sequences and most-parsimonious VDJ recombination scenarios with the TCRdist pipeline. In a later analysis, each TCR beta chain was defined by its CDR3 amino acid sequence together with its V-gene family, and reads without a unique V-gene family were excluded. A later analysis removed 550 to 700 highly shared, low-generation-probability nucleotide sequences to deal with suspected cross-contamination and a sequencing artifact. In a later analysis, a clonal expansion index for each public chain was calculated from normalized within-repertoire ranks of inferred template counts. In a later analysis, generation probabilities were computed using a VDJ recombination model fitted to out-of-frame rearrangements, and the results were checked against IGoR. Hypergeometric tests were used in a later analysis to score TCR-TCR, TCR-HLA and TCR-CMV co-occurrence, with a repertoire-size bias correction applied to the TCR pairs. In a later analysis, false discovery rates were estimated by permuting HLA or CMV assignments 20 times. In a later analysis, co-occurring TCRs were grouped using DBSCAN, and TCRdist sequence similarity was added for clustering within HLA-allele-positive subsets. For co-occurrence clustering, repertoires with fewer than 30,000 or more than 120,000 public chains were excluded, along with five or six repertoires with anomalous nucleotide sharing. Imported from immuneACCESS, the table was reduced by TCRdb to in-frame sequences with V and J called. These copies leave out some clones; in studies compared against another copy, an unresolved V gene accounts for under half, and the cause of the remainder is not known. The D gene and trimming were derived from the DNA, and the V and J assignments and clone size from that table. This sample holds fewer than 40,000 clones; 65% to 75% were observed only once. The top ten clones comprise about 21% of the sample.

This clone was observed a few times. Its cognate antigen has yet to be identified. No quality values exist for individual bases; no much larger clone is one base distant. V and J are trimmed by 3 bases and 5 bases, and the gene matches miss 3 bases of the junction. The CDR3 has 14 amino acids, counting the end cysteine and phenylalanine. Left in the record is the CDR3 DNA by itself, 42 bases read in frame from the first base. CDR1 and CDR2 (GTSNPN, SVGIG) derive from the germline V gene (reference sequence). This clonotype was obtained from a man aged 50 or older in good health and CMV-seropositive. Rearrangement joined TRBV30 to TRBJ1-6; the junction holds 8 bases that match TRBD1. Sequencing used PBMCs. The CDR3 amino acid sequence is: CAWSADRDNSPLHF. The nucleotide sequence is TGTGCCTGGAGCGCGGACAGGGATAATTCACCCCTCCACTTT.